Below, 3 T cell receptor beta chains from the same sample are listed, as sequenced in a study. TCRdb ran MiXCR on the 5' RACE reads and lists one entry per CDR3 protein. Of more than 55,000 distinct CDR3 sequences listed, less than 30% were seen once; the top ten hold less than 2.5%. Treg sorting used a CD4+CD25+CD127-/low gate. Sequencing was done on a sample of tumor-infiltrating Tregs sorted from the breast tumor. The source is a female donor with breast cancer.

Details on this clonotype: A clone one base away is much larger, so this may be a read error. The rearrangement uses TRBV7-2 and TRBJ1-2, with TRBD1 as a possible D gene (6 bases). V was pared by 5 bases and J by 5 bases, with 18 bases between. Germline V gives CDR1 SGHTA, CDR2 FQGNSA. The CDR3 consists of 15 residues. The CDR3 bases are TGTGCCAGCAGCCCGCAGGCACAGGGAAGGTATGGCTACACCTTC. Translated, it gives CASSPQAQGRYGYTF.

This chain uses TRBV27 with TRBJ2-3; no firm D call. This CDR3 region has 16 residues. Trimming removed 3 bases from V and 0 bases from J, with 13 bases in between. In germline, CDR1 is MNHEY, CDR2 SMNVEV (reference sequence). The CDR3 bases are TGTGCCAGCAGTTTCTCTCGGGCAGCTAGCACAGATACGCAGTATTTT. Its translation is CASSFSRAASTDTQYF.

Comment on this clonotype: Just one base apart from a much larger clone, this may be a read error. The gene calls are TRBV20-1 and TRBJ1-2; tentatively, D is TRBD1 (5 bases). The CDR3 length is 14 residues. Germline-derived CDR1 and CDR2 are DFQATT and SNEGSKA (reference sequence). The CDR3: CGARNLGEGYGYTF. In DNA form, the CDR3 reads TGCGGTGCTAGAAACTTAGGGGAGGGCTATGGCTACACCTTC.